Listed here are 7 T cell receptor beta chains from one sample, sequenced in a study of early T cells in non-severe SARS-CoV-2 infection. TCRdb passed the 5' RACE reads through MiXCR, listing each CDR3 protein once. This table holds about 97,000 distinct CDR3 sequences, around 12% found once. Sequenced input: whole blood. The receptor source for this set is an adult who was a healthcare worker with PCR-confirmed SARS-CoV-2 infection or an uninfected control (not recorded which).

This clonotype was seen a few times. DNA of the CDR3: TGCGCCAGCAGCTTGGACAGCGGGAGGGTAGATGAGCAGTTCTTC. Translating gives CASSLDSGRVDEQFF. The chain uses TRBV5-1 and TRBJ2-1; 10 bases align to TRBD2. V was pared by 0 bases and J by 8 bases, with 5 bases of the junction left unmatched. CDR1 and CDR2 (germline): SGHRS, YFSETQ. This CDR3 is built from 15 residues.

The CDR3 nucleotides are TGTGCCAGCAGTGGGGTACCACGGAACACCGGGGAGCTGTTTTTT. Translation gives CASSGVPRNTGELFF. The chain is built from TRBV2 and TRBJ2-2; D is unclear. Germline lookup yields CDR1 SNHLY and CDR2 FYNNEI. Trimming took 4 bases from V and 1 from J, leaving 10 bases between them. This CDR3 region has 15 residues.

V and J are TRBV12-3 or TRBV12-4 and TRBJ2-1, with 11 bases aligning to TRBD2. The CDR3 totals 15 residues. V lost 7 bases to trimming and J lost 7 bases; unmatched junction nucleotides: 9. The CDR3 here is CASTLGSGRVNEQFF. In nucleotides, the CDR3 is TGTGCCAGCACCCTGGGTAGCGGGAGGGTAAATGAGCAGTTCTTC.

In its sample, this clonotype was seen many times. CDR3 sequence reads: CASSSDGVSYGYTF. The CDR3 DNA sequence: TGTGCCAGCAGTTCGGACGGCGTCTCATATGGCTACACCTTC. The rearrangement links TRBV28 to TRBJ1-2; D is uncertain. The CDR3 length is 14 residues. Germline V gene data show CDR1 as MDHEN and CDR2 as SYDVKM. The germline V and J ends were trimmed by 4 bases and 5 bases, with 14 bases remaining between them.

This sequence joins TRBV9 and TRBJ2-1, with no clear D. The CDR3 runs 13 residues. Trimming took off 1 base at V and 10 bases at J, with 12 bases between the two ends. CDR1 is SGDLS, CDR2 YYNGEE, per germline. CDR3 protein: CASSVSADIEQFF. CDR3 DNA: TGTGCCAGCAGCGTATCGGCGGATATAGAGCAGTTCTTC.

The chain uses TRBV7-9 and TRBJ2-5; the D gene is possibly TRBD1 (6 bases). Germline CDR1 SEHNR, CDR2 FQNEAQ (reference sequence). This CDR3 is 13 amino acids long. V lost 3 bases and J lost 5, with 10 bases in between. The DNA for the CDR3 is TGTGCCAGCAGCTTTGTGGGGGCCGAGACCCAGTACTTC. This translates into CASSFVGAETQYF.

The V gene is TRBV3-1, the J gene TRBJ2-2, with D possibly being TRBD1 or TRBD2 (6 bases each). Germline V gives CDR1 LGHDT, CDR2 YNNKEL (reference sequence). The CDR3 is 14 amino acids. Trimming left V 4 bases short and J 6 bases short, with 12 bases between. Here the CDR3 DNA reads TGTGCCAGCAGCCTTCCGGAGGGGGCCGGGGAGCTGTTTTTT. It translates to CASSLPEGAGELFF.